Below, 2 T cell receptor beta chains from the same sample are listed, as sequenced in a study of graft-versus-host responses after intestinal transplantation. Method: immunoSEQ multiplex PCR; TCRdb's copy keeps in-frame clones and lacks some. In the table there are under 20,000 clones, approximately 86% of which are singletons. Material: bone marrow, obtained approximately 130 days after transplant. All receptors come from a human patient who received an intestinal transplant, so some T cells may come from the graft donor.

The chain recombines TRBV5-6 with TRBJ2-3, with D possibly being TRBD2 (6 bases). Trimming pared 4 bases from V and 0 bases from J, leaving 15 bases between. Germline V CDR1 and CDR2: SGHDT, YYEEEE. The CDR3 covers 16 residues. The DNA of the CDR3 is TGTGCCAGCAGCCCCCTGGACTACTCTAGCACAGATACGCAGTATTTT. Translated, it gives CASSPLDYSSTDTQYF. The whole variable domain, remainder taken from reference TRBV5-6 and TRBJ2-3, is DAGVTQSPTHLIKTRGQQVTLRCSPKSGHDTVSWYQQALGQGPQFIFQYYEEEERQRGNFPDRFSGHQFPNYSSELNVNALLLGDSALYLCASSPLDYSSTDTQYFGPGTRLTVL.

This clone was found once. The genes are TRBV6-5 and TRBJ1-1, with D possibly TRBD1 on 6 matching bases. V was trimmed by 2 bases and J by 5 bases, leaving 12 bases between them. CDR3 size: 14 residues. In germline, CDR1 is MNHEY, CDR2 SVGAGI. The CDR3 bases are TGTGCCAGCAGTTACGCGGGGGCGGATACTGAAGCTTTCTTT. This codes for CASSYAGADTEAFF.